The entry below describes one T cell receptor beta chain. As yet, its antigen is unknown. This sample stems from a study of T cells in localized non-small cell lung cancer. Germline V CDR1 and CDR2: SNHLY, FYNNEI. J was trimmed by 0 bases and V by 6 bases; bases with no gene match: 4. The CDR3 runs 15 residues. Overall study results and limits: Uninvolved adjacent lung showed peak T cell clonality, exceeding tumor. Only one tumor region was sequenced, so heterogeneity remains possible. Longer overall survival accompanied higher blood T cell density. A median of 57 clones ranked among the top 100 in tumor appeared in adjacent lung.

Produced via immunoSEQ multiplex PCR; TCRdb's table is partial and in-frame only. The data show roughly 30,000 clones, roughly 90% seen once. This specimen was peripheral blood mononuclear cells, taken before any cancer treatment. This clonotype originated in a woman aged 35-75 years with stage III lung adenocarcinoma. V usage is TRBV2 and J usage is TRBJ1-5; 8 nucleotides line up with TRBD1. The DNA for the CDR3 is TGTGCCAGCAGCTTGGGACAGGATAGCAATCAGCCCCAGCATTTT. It specifies CASSLGQDSNQPQHF.